This T cell receptor beta chain was sequenced during a study of shared clonotypes between healthy human individuals. The CDR3 is 13 amino acids. The study ran the assay at deep level. Using immunoSEQ multiplex PCR, the repertoire was profiled, and TCRdb retains in-frame clones only, with some absent. The sample shows roughly 2 million clones, 95% of them seen only once. General study points: Researchers sampled blood only, noting tissue repertoires likely differ. Among non-shared clonotypes, generation probabilities were lower than among those shared by all four donors. An anticipated effect of sequencing depth on clonotype sharing among donors was recognized.

On this clone itself: Its target is not known.

Sequencing input: naive CD4+ T cells sorted from blood. This sample's subset: CD45RA+ positively selected. The receptor was derived from a man aged 18 to 29 in good health. The chain links TRBV1 to TRBJ2-7. TRBV1 is deemed a pseudogene. As DNA, the CDR3 is TGCACCAGCAGCCACGGTGGGGACTACGAGCAGTACTTC. The encoded protein is CTSSHGGDYEQYF.